This TCR beta chain comes out of a study of graft-versus-host responses after intestinal transplantation. Across the whole study: Every recipient underwent anti-thymocyte globulin induction, then tacrolimus and steroids for 3 to 4 years.

With 5 bases removed from V and 0 bases from J, the gap between germline ends came to 20 bases. This CDR3 spans 19 amino acids. Germline CDR1 reads SGHVS; CDR2 reads FQNEAQ. TCRdb keeps only in-frame clones here, not all; method: immunoSEQ multiplex PCR. The data contain around 110,000 clones, 90% of them singletons. On this clone itself: Its antigen is still unknown.

The source material was unstimulated CD4+ T cells sorted from spleen or lymph node cells, sampled before intestinal transplant. This receptor was taken from a human donor who received an intestinal transplant. This rearrangement joins TRBV7-8 to TRBJ2-6; possibly TRBD1 for D (6 bases). The CDR3 nucleotides are TGTGCCAGCAGCCTTACCTCGGACAGATTTCTCTCTGGGGCCAACGTCCTGACTTTC. Encoded protein: CASSLTSDRFLSGANVLTF.